This TCR beta chain comes out of a study of blood T cell repertoires in COVID-19. Study-level background: From the United States, Italy and Spain came samples of acute and convalescent COVID-19. Sources were T cells, B-cell-depleted T cells, or PBMCs; the material itself was cDNA or gDNA.

The CDR3 has 14 amino acids. V lost 1 base and J lost 1, with 8 bases in between. Germline lookup yields CDR1 LNHNV and CDR2 YYDKDF (reference sequence). Original handling: Estimation of nucleated cell counts was performed using reference gene primer amplification. Only in-frame clones appear in the TCRdb table, and some are missing; sequencing was by immunoSEQ multiplex PCR. V, J and clone size are taken as reported in that table, and D and trimming were inferred from the DNA itself. Of around 120,000 clones in the sample, about nine tenths were seen once. With regard to this clone: The sample carries other DNA sequences with the same CDR3.

The clonotype was recovered from a man between 65 and 85 years old who had recovered from COVID-19. The chain carries TRBV15 and TRBJ2-7, with D unclear. The material sequenced was peripheral blood. CDR3 sequence: CATSRGGGSYEQYF. DNA of the CDR3: TGTGCCACCAGCAGAGGAGGTGGGTCCTACGAGCAGTACTTC.